This entry lists 30 T cell receptor beta chains sequenced from one sample in a study of shared clonotypes between healthy human individuals. Libraries were prepared by immunoSEQ multiplex PCR; TCRdb keeps only in-frame clonotypes and omits some of them. The data contain about 470,000 clones, 79% of them singletons. Sequenced: PBMCs. These receptors came from a woman aged 40 to 55 in good health. Some clones in this sample may be carry-over from other donors' samples.

This clone has a handful of counts. V is TRBV5-4 and J is TRBJ2-7; D perhaps matches TRBD1 (6 bases). This CDR3 has 16 amino acids. V lost 4 bases to trimming and J lost 2 bases, with 19 bases between them. From germline, CDR1 is SGHNT and CDR2 YYREEE (reference sequence). Here the CDR3 reads CASSPNAGTHTYEQYF. Here the CDR3 DNA reads TGTGCCAGCAGCCCAAATGCCGGGACACACACCTACGAGCAGTACTTC. Supplemented by reference TRBV5-4 and TRBJ2-7, the full variable domain reads ETGVTQSPTHLIKTRGQQVTLRCSSQSGHNTVSWYQQALGQGPQFIFQYYREEENGRGNFPPRFSGLQFPNYSSELNVNALELDDSALYLCASSPNAGTHTYEQYFGPGTRLTVT.

As regards this clone: A far larger clone is just one base off, so this is likely a read error. This sample includes further DNA sequences coding for the same CDR3. This CDR3 is CASSYGTENQPQHF. The CDR3 nucleotides read TGTGCCAGCAGTTATGGGACGGAGAATCAGCCCCAGCATTTT. The V gene is TRBV6-8, the J gene TRBJ1-5; D might be TRBD1 (5 bases). The CDR3 is 14 residues long. Germline V gives CDR1 MNHGY, CDR2 SAAAGT. Trimming removed 3 bases from V and 4 bases from J, with 10 bases in between.

This clone was counted between two and nine times. The chain uses TRBV1 and TRBJ2-5; TRBD2, the table's D call, was not compared with the DNA. TRBV1 is designated a pseudogene. This CDR3 spans 17 amino acids. The CDR3 DNA follows: TGCACCAGCAGCCAGCCGGGACTAGAGGGGTACCAAGAGACCCAGTACTTC. Translating gives CTSSQPGLEGYQETQYF.

The V gene is TRBV4-2, the J gene TRBJ2-3, with a weak D call TRBD1 (5 bases). Trimming stripped 2 bases from V and 1 base from J, with 16 bases between. This CDR3 contains 17 residues. Germline assignment: CDR1 LGHNA and CDR2 YNFKEQ. CDR3 protein: CASSQKTATSRTDTQYF. CDR3 DNA sequence: TGTGCCAGCAGCCAAAAGACAGCCACTTCCCGCACAGATACGCAGTATTTT.

The rearrangement joins TRBV11-1 to TRBJ2-7, with unresolved D. The CDR3 is made up of 14 amino acids. Germline loops: CDR1 SGHAT, CDR2 FQDESV (reference sequence). The V gene lost 0 bases and the J gene lost 2 bases, with 8 bases spanning the gap. The CDR3 DNA follows: TGTGCCAGCAGCTTAGCGCAGGTCCCCTACGAGCAGTACTTC. Protein product: CASSLAQVPYEQYF. Variable domain in full (rest from reference TRBV11-1 and TRBJ2-7): EAEVAQSPRYKITEKSQAVAFWCDPISGHATLYWYRQILGQGPELLVQFQDESVVDDSQLPKDRFSAERLKGVDSTLKIQPAELGDSAMYLCASSLAQVPYEQYFGPGTRLTVT.

The chain combines TRBV6-7 with TRBJ1-1, with 8 nucleotides matching TRBD1. TRBV6-7 is an ORF for which the function is uncertain. Germline trimming cut 2 bases from V and 5 bases from J; bases unmatched to any gene: 10. This CDR3 region has 16 residues. CDR3 sequence reads: CASSYPLQGAGTEAFF. The CDR3 DNA sequence: TGTGCCAGCAGTTACCCACTCCAGGGGGCCGGGACTGAAGCTTTCTTT.

The chain couples TRBV7-9 to TRBJ2-2; D is undetermined. Germline V gene data show CDR1 as SEHNR and CDR2 as FQNEAQ (reference sequence). This CDR3 is built from 14 residues. V was trimmed by 2 bases and J by 5 bases, leaving 9 bases between them. The CDR3: CASSLSWGTGELFF. CDR3 sequence (DNA): TGTGCCAGCAGCTTATCGTGGGGTACCGGGGAGCTGTTTTTT.

The genes are TRBV9 and TRBJ1-5, with TRBD1 as a possible D gene (6 bases). The CDR3 length is 14 residues. Per germline, CDR1 SGDLS and CDR2 YYNGEE. The germline V and J ends were trimmed by 10 bases and 4 bases, with 18 bases remaining between them. In DNA, the CDR3 is TGTGCCGGCACATCAGGGGTGCGGAATCAGCCCCAGCATTTT. Translated: CAGTSGVRNQPQHF.

A word on this clone: This likely stems from a read error, as it lies one base from a far larger clone. This same CDR3 is encoded by further DNA sequences in the sample. The chain combines TRBV6-6 with TRBJ1-1; D not certain. Germline V gene data show CDR1 as MNHNY and CDR2 as SVGAGI (reference sequence). CDR3 length: 13 residues. CDR3 loop: CASSRTENTEAFF. The CDR3 nucleotides read TGTGCTAGCAGTCGAACAGAGAACACTGAAGCTTTCTTT.

This chain links TRBV27 with TRBJ2-7; D is perhaps TRBD1 (5 bases). The CDR3 sequence is 11 residues long. The V end was cut by 5 bases, the J end by 3 bases, with 5 bases between. From germline, CDR1 is MNHEY and CDR2 SMNVEV (reference sequence). This CDR3 is CASSTGYEQYF. The CDR3 DNA reads TGTGCCAGCAGTACAGGCTACGAGCAGTACTTC.

This chain links TRBV30 with TRBJ2-4, with D unclear. This CDR3 has 16 residues. V was cut by 1 base and J by 0 bases, with 13 bases left in between. Germline CDR1 and CDR2: GTSNPN and SVGIG (reference sequence). In DNA, the CDR3 is TGTGCCTGGAGTGAGAGTTACGCCGTAGCCAAAAACATTCAGTACTTC. Protein: CAWSESYAVAKNIQYF.

The rearrangement uses TRBV5-6 and TRBJ2-5; D is ambiguous. This CDR3 has 14 residues. The V and J ends lost 0 bases and 2 bases respectively, with 8 bases between them. Per the germline V gene, CDR1 is SGHDT and CDR2 is YYEEEE. The CDR3 region is CASSLESLQETQYF. The CDR3 DNA sequence: TGTGCCAGCAGCTTGGAGTCACTACAAGAGACCCAGTACTTC.

V gene TRBV6-4 combines with J gene TRBJ1-2, with D possibly TRBD1 on 5 matching bases. The CDR3 totals 13 residues. In germline, CDR1 is MRHNA, CDR2 SNTAGT. Trimming pared 4 bases from V and 5 bases from J, leaving 11 bases between. CDR3 sequence (DNA): TGTGCCAGCAGTGCCGGGGGATCTTATGGCTACACCTTC. It codes for CASSAGGSYGYTF.

The chain carries TRBV7-9 and TRBJ1-2; 7 bases line up with TRBD1. The V gene end was trimmed by 1 base and the J gene end by 4 bases; junction bases not matched to a gene: 12. The CDR3 extends over 17 amino acids. CDR1 is SEHNR and CDR2 is FQNEAQ in the germline V gene (reference sequence). The CDR3 DNA reads TGTGCCAGCAGCTTAGAGAAAAGCGGGACAGTGTCCTATGGCTACACCTTC. It encodes CASSLEKSGTVSYGYTF.

V usage is TRBV27 and J usage is TRBJ2-5, with D perhaps TRBD2 (6 bases). Trimming took off 5 bases at V and 5 bases at J, with 24 bases between the two ends. Germline V lookup: CDR1 MNHEY, CDR2 SMNVEV (reference sequence). The CDR3 contains 17 residues. The CDR3 DNA follows: TGTGCCAGCAGTACGCCCAGAGAGAGCGCGGGGTTGGAGACCCAGTACTTC. Its translation is CASSTPRESAGLETQYF.

This chain joins TRBV5-4 and TRBJ2-1, with 7 positions matching TRBD2. CDR1 and CDR2 from the germline V gene are SGHNT and YYREEE (reference sequence). J lost 8 bases, V lost 4 bases, and 12 bases had no gene match. This CDR3 comprises 15 residues. Here the CDR3 reads CASSPTGTKSDEQFF. CDR3 coding DNA: TGTGCCAGCAGCCCCACCGGGACTAAAAGTGATGAGCAGTTCTTC. Variable domain in full (rest from reference TRBV5-4 and TRBJ2-1): ETGVTQSPTHLIKTRGQQVTLRCSSQSGHNTVSWYQQALGQGPQFIFQYYREEENGRGNFPPRFSGLQFPNYSSELNVNALELDDSALYLCASSPTGTKSDEQFFGPGTRLTVL.

There are a few counts of this clone. This sequence joins TRBV5-1 and TRBJ2-1, with 9 bases aligning to TRBD2. The germline V gene has CDR1 SGHRS and CDR2 YFSETQ. After removal of 0 bases from V and 6 bases from J, the junction contained 10 bases not matched to a gene. The CDR3 spans 17 residues. CDR3 protein: CASSLALAGSPLNEQFF. In DNA, the CDR3 is TGCGCCAGCAGCTTGGCTCTAGCGGGATCCCCACTCAATGAGCAGTTCTTC. Full variable domain (outside the CDR3, taken from reference TRBV5-1 and TRBJ2-1): KAGVTQTPRYLIKTRGQQVTLSCSPISGHRSVSWYQQTPGQGLQFLFEYFSETQRNKGNFPGRFSGRQFSNSRSEMNVSTLELGDSALYLCASSLALAGSPLNEQFFGPGTRLTVL.

This clone has just one count. The chain recombines TRBV15 with TRBJ2-7; D is perhaps TRBD2 (6 bases). The germline V gene encodes CDR1 LNHNV and CDR2 YYDKDF (reference sequence). Trimming took off 5 bases at V and 6 bases at J, with 11 bases between the two ends. This CDR3 region has 12 residues. CDR3 DNA sequence: TGTGCCACCAGCGGAGGGGTGGGCGAGCAGTACTTC. As protein: CATSGGVGEQYF.

The chain combines TRBV30 with TRBJ2-5, with D maybe TRBD1 (6 bases). The DNA end lines up better with TRBJ2-7; the J call may be wrong. This CDR3 contains 12 residues. Germline V gives CDR1 GTSNPN, CDR2 SVGIG (reference sequence). The CDR3 spells CAWSVDRYEQYF. DNA for the CDR3: TGTGCCTGGAGTGTAGACAGGTACGAGCAGTACTTC.

Written as DNA, the CDR3 is TGCGCCAGCAGCCAAGTTCCCCGGGACAGATCCTACGAGCAGTACTTC. Protein: CASSQVPRDRSYEQYF. The rearrangement joins TRBV4-1 to TRBJ2-5; 7 bases fit TRBD1. Gene TRBJ2-7 matches the end of the DNA better, so the J call may be wrong. Per the germline V gene, CDR1 is MGHRA and CDR2 is YSYEKL. This CDR3 spans 16 amino acids.

The chain links TRBV20-1 to TRBJ2-7, with D possibly being TRBD1 (5 bases). With 6 bases removed from V and 2 bases from J, the gap between germline ends came to 8 bases. CDR1 and CDR2 (germline): DFQATT, SNEGSKA (reference sequence). This CDR3 has 11 residues. DNA for the CDR3: TGCAGTGCCTACAGGACCTACGAGCAGTACTTC. It translates to CSAYRTYEQYF.

The J gene is TRBJ2-1, the V gene TRBV11-2; no reliable D call. CDR1 is SGHAT and CDR2 is FQNNGV in the germline V gene. Trimming left V 1 base short and J 7 bases short, with 5 bases between. The CDR3 covers 12 residues. The chain's CDR3 is CASSLALNEQFF. In DNA form, the CDR3 reads TGTGCCAGCAGCTTAGCGCTTAATGAGCAGTTCTTC.

To note about this clone: This same CDR3 is encoded by further DNA sequences in the sample. For the CDR3, the DNA is TGTGCCATCAGTGTGGACACCAATCAGCCCCAGCATTTT. Translating it yields CAISVDTNQPQHF. The chain recombines TRBV10-3 with TRBJ1-5, with D perhaps matching TRBD1 (5 bases). Trimming removed 4 bases at V and 3 bases at J, with 7 bases between. The CDR3 covers 13 residues. Germline CDR1 is ENHRY and CDR2 is SYGVKD.

As regards this clone: The sample contains more than one DNA sequence encoding this CDR3. The V call is TRBV5-4, the J call TRBJ2-7, with 8 bases lining up with TRBD2. With V trimmed by 2 bases and J by 5 bases, 6 bases remained unmatched. CDR1 SGHNT and CDR2 YYREEE come from the germline V gene (reference sequence). The CDR3 has 14 amino acids. The CDR3 spells CASSLVGGRNEQYF. CDR3 DNA: TGTGCCAGCAGCTTAGTTGGCGGGAGGAACGAGCAGTACTTC.

As concerns this clone: The identical CDR3 is also encoded by other nucleotide sequences in the sample. The CDR3 bases are TGTGCCAGCAGTAGGACAGGTAGCACAGATACGCAGTATTTT. It translates to CASSRTGSTDTQYF. The rearrangement links TRBV7-3 to TRBJ2-3, with 7 bases fitting TRBD1. There are 14 residues in the CDR3. Germline lookup yields CDR1 SGHTA and CDR2 FQGTGA. V lost 6 bases and J lost 0; bases outside the gene matches: 3.

This clone was recorded many times. The chain links TRBV5-3 to TRBJ2-6; the match to TRBD1 covers 7 bases. TRBV5-3 is filed as an ORF, its function uncertain. This CDR3 comprises 20 residues. Trimming at V came to 2 bases and at J to 4 bases, leaving 18 bases not matched to a gene. The CDR3 loop is CARSFPRDSRKFAGANVLTF. In DNA, the CDR3 is TGTGCCAGAAGCTTCCCCCGGGACAGCCGCAAGTTCGCCGGGGCCAACGTCCTGACTTTC.

V and J are TRBV11-2 and TRBJ1-1; D uncertain. Trimming cost V 5 bases and J 7 bases, with 8 bases left between them. There are 11 residues in the CDR3. Germline V CDR1 and CDR2: SGHAT, FQNNGV. The CDR3 loop reads CASSLHLEAFF. As DNA, the CDR3 is TGTGCCAGCAGCCTTCACCTTGAAGCTTTCTTT.

This rearrangement joins TRBV27 to TRBJ2-2; D gene ambiguous. Trimming left V 4 bases short and J 8 bases short, with 11 bases between. This CDR3 spans 13 amino acids. Germline-derived CDR1 and CDR2 are MNHEY and SMNVEV (reference sequence). The chain's CDR3 is CASSYKAGGELFF. The CDR3 nucleotides are TGTGCCAGCAGTTATAAAGCTGGGGGGGAGCTGTTTTTT.

This chain links TRBV7-2 with TRBJ2-7, with 9 bases lining up with TRBD2. Germline loops: CDR1 SGHTA, CDR2 FQGNSA. The CDR3 runs 13 residues. V was pared by 6 bases and J by 4 bases, with 4 bases of the junction left unmatched. CDR3 coding DNA: TGTGCCAGCAGTGGCGGGAGGGTGTACGAGCAGTACTTC. As protein: CASSGGRVYEQYF.

The V gene is TRBV30, the J gene TRBJ1-1, with unresolved D. The germline CDR1 and CDR2 sequences are GTSNPN and SVGIG (reference sequence). This CDR3 spans 14 amino acids. V was clipped by 0 bases and J by 1 base, with 9 bases between them. CDR3 protein: CAWSVGGRNTEAFF. The CDR3 DNA follows: TGTGCCTGGAGTGTCGGAGGGAGGAACACTGAAGCTTTCTTT.